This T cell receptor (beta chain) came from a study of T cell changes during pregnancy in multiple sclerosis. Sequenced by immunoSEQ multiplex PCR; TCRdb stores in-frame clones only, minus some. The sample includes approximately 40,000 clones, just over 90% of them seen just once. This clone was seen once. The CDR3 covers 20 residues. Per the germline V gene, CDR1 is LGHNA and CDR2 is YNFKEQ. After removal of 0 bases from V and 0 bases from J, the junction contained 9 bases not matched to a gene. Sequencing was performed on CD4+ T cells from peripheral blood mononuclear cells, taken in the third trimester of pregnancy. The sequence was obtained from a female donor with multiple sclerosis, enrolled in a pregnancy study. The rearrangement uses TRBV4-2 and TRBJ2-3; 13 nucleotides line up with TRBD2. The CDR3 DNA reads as TGTGCCAGCAGCCAAGAGGGGTTCGGGGGACTAGCGGGGAGCACAGATACGCAGTATTTT. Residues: CASSQEGFGGLAGSTDTQYF.